Shown below are 20 T cell receptor beta chains from a single sample sequenced in a study of T cells in Graves' hyperthyroidism and ophthalmopathy. RNA transcripts gave rise to amplified TCR beta CDR3 regions. HTBI primers drove first-round RT-PCR of the TCR CDR3. TCRdb redid the calling of the multiplex PCR reads with MiXCR, one entry per CDR3 protein. Of 390,000 or so distinct CDR3 sequences listed, roughly 15% are singletons. Material for sequencing was blood. All receptors derive from a man aged 18 to 30 with Graves' ophthalmopathy.

This clonotype was seen more than once but under ten times. The genes are TRBV9 and TRBJ1-1; D gene uncertain. From germline, CDR1 is SGDLS and CDR2 YYNGEE. This CDR3 is 16 amino acids long. Trimming cost V 0 bases and J 0 bases, with 12 bases left between them. For the CDR3, the DNA is TGTGCCAGCAGCGTAGAGCTGAACCCCATGAACACTGAAGCTTTCTTT. As protein: CASSVELNPMNTEAFF.

The CDR3 bases are TGTGCCAGTACCCCAGGGAGGGGCAATCAGCCCCAGCATTTT. Translating gives CASTPGRGNQPQHF. This chain uses TRBV19 with TRBJ1-5; weak D call: TRBD1 (5 bases). V lost 7 bases and J lost 2, with 12 bases in between. This CDR3 is built from 14 residues. Per germline, CDR1 LNHDA and CDR2 SQIVND (reference sequence).

This clonotype has ten or more counts. V and J are TRBV7-8 and TRBJ2-3; a possible D gene is TRBD1 (6 bases). Germline CDR1 reads SGHVS; CDR2 reads FQNEAQ. The CDR3 length is 15 residues. The ends were cut back, 1 base at V and 5 bases at J, with 13 bases in the middle. CDR3 loop: CASSLGGHPEDTQYF. The CDR3 DNA sequence: TGTGCCAGCAGCTTAGGGGGACACCCTGAAGATACGCAGTATTTT.

The chain combines TRBV11-2 with TRBJ2-5; D unresolved. The germline gives CDR1 SGHAT, CDR2 FQNNGV. CDR3 size: 17 residues. Trimming shortened V by 1 base and J by 6 bases, and 21 bases separated the two germline ends. DNA of the CDR3: TGTGCCAGCAGCTTAGGGGTGGCAGCCTCTGTAAGACAGACCCAGTACTTC. Translated, it gives CASSLGVAASVRQTQYF.

This clonotype was picked up many times. This chain uses TRBV12-5 with TRBJ2-7; tentatively, D is TRBD2 (5 bases). Looked up from germline, CDR1 is LGHNT and CDR2 is FRNRAP. V lost 7 bases and J 2 bases, leaving 18 bases between the germline ends. The CDR3 runs to 15 residues. CDR3 residues: CASAVGAGETYEQYF. CDR3 nucleotide sequence: TGTGCTAGTGCCGTAGGTGCGGGTGAGACCTACGAGCAGTACTTC. Filled out from reference TRBV12-5 and TRBJ2-7, the complete variable domain reads DARVTQTPRHKVTEMGQEVTMRCQPILGHNTVFWYRQTMMQGLELLAYFRNRAPLDDSGMPKDRFSAEMPDATLATLKIQPSEPRDSAVYFCASAVGAGETYEQYFGPGTRLTVT.

In this sample, this clonotype turned up many times. The genes are TRBV10-3 and TRBJ2-1, with D perhaps matching TRBD1 (5 bases). Trimming left V 3 bases short and J 10 bases short, with 13 bases between. The germline CDR1 and CDR2 sequences are ENHRY and SYGVKD. The CDR3 runs 13 residues. Here the CDR3 DNA reads TGTGCCATCAGTGATAGACAGCTCCAGGAGCAGTTCTTC. Its protein is CAISDRQLQEQFF.

Notes on this clonotype: This may stem from a read error, because a much larger clone lies one nucleotide away. V gene TRBV2 combines with J gene TRBJ2-4; TRBD1 agrees at 10 bases. The CDR3 runs to 14 residues. Germline loops: CDR1 SNHLY, CDR2 FYNNEI. The CDR3 is CVSRGQGTQNIQYF. The CDR3 region has the DNA TGTGTCAGCAGGGGACAGGGGACCCAAAACATTCAGTACTTC.

This clonotype was observed at least ten times. The chain is built from TRBV6-1 and TRBJ1-2; no clear D. The CDR3 sequence is 15 residues long. Trimming took 1 base from V and 4 from J, leaving 13 bases between them. Germline V lookup: CDR1 MNHNS, CDR2 SASEGT. CDR3 protein: CASSEGPSIFYGYTF. DNA for the CDR3: TGTGCCAGCAGTGAAGGCCCCAGTATTTTCTATGGCTACACCTTC.

CDR3 in amino acids: CASSQVVAGGLVGETQYF. The CDR3 DNA reads TGTGCCAGCAGCCAAGTCGTGGCGGGGGGCCTGGTTGGGGAGACCCAGTACTTC. The chain recombines TRBV4-2 with TRBJ2-5; TRBD2 matches at 8 bases. From germline, CDR1 is LGHNA and CDR2 YNFKEQ. The CDR3 is made up of 18 amino acids. Trimming at V came to 1 base and at J to 5 bases, leaving 15 bases not matched to a gene.

The chain links TRBV7-9 to TRBJ1-4; D is unclear. Trimming removed 0 bases at V and 8 bases at J, with 10 bases between. The CDR3 contains 14 residues. The germline V gene has CDR1 SEHNR and CDR2 FQNEAQ (reference sequence). CDR3 in amino acids: CASSLAQEREKLFF. Here the CDR3 DNA reads TGTGCCAGCAGCTTAGCGCAGGAACGGGAAAAACTGTTTTTT.

This clonotype was seen many times. The J gene is TRBJ2-1, the V gene TRBV28; D is perhaps TRBD1 (7 bases). Germline V gives CDR1 MDHEN, CDR2 SYDVKM. V gave up 2 bases and J gave up 9 bases, with 20 bases separating them. There are 16 residues in the CDR3. The CDR3 region is CASSLPQGGADAEQFF. CDR3 coding DNA: TGTGCCAGCAGTTTACCCCAGGGGGGCGCCGATGCTGAGCAGTTCTTC.

This clonotype has more than one count but fewer than ten. The rearrangement links TRBV7-9 to TRBJ1-1; TRBD1 is a possible D gene (5 bases). The CDR3 contains 14 residues. Germline V gene lookup returns CDR1 SEHNR and CDR2 FQNEAQ (reference sequence). V was shortened by 5 bases and J by 3 bases, with 13 bases between the two germline ends. The CDR3 loop reads CASSSSGGDTEAFF. The CDR3 region has the DNA TGTGCCAGCAGCAGCTCTGGAGGGGACACTGAAGCTTTCTTT.

The rearrangement links TRBV5-1 to TRBJ1-2, with 12 nucleotides matching TRBD1. The junction had 9 bases not matched to a gene; V was cut back by 1 base and J by 2 bases. There are 18 residues in the CDR3. Germline V gene lookup returns CDR1 SGHRS and CDR2 YFSETQ. The CDR3 spells CASSLTPSGTGGNYGYTF. CDR3 coding DNA: TGCGCCAGCAGCTTGACCCCCTCCGGGACAGGGGGCAACTATGGCTACACCTTC.

V and J are TRBV5-1 and TRBJ2-2; D remains unclear. The CDR3 is made up of 14 amino acids. The V gene's germline CDR1 is SGHRS and CDR2 YFSETQ. V gave up 4 bases and J gave up 4 bases, with 11 bases separating them. CDR3 amino acids: CASSDTFSTGELFF. CDR3 coding DNA: TGCGCCAGCAGCGACACTTTCAGCACCGGGGAGCTGTTTTTT.

The chain couples TRBV7-3 to TRBJ2-1; 10 bases align to TRBD2. This CDR3 region has 16 residues. The V gene's germline CDR1 is SGHTA and CDR2 FQGTGA. V dropped 2 bases and J dropped 6; count of bases not matched to a gene: 7. The CDR3 is CASSLYASSGGNEQFF. CDR3 nucleotides: TGTGCCAGCAGCTTATACGCGTCTAGCGGGGGCAATGAGCAGTTCTTC.

This clonotype has only a few counts. Since a much larger clone is just one base distant, this may be a read error. V and J are TRBV12-3 or TRBV12-4 and TRBJ1-2; no clear D. The CDR3 contains 14 residues. Trimming left V 3 bases short and J 4 bases short, with 12 bases between. The CDR3 protein is CASSFGSASYGYTF. CDR3 DNA: TGTGCCAGCAGTTTCGGTTCGGCTAGCTATGGCTACACCTTC.

The J gene is TRBJ1-4, the V gene TRBV4-2, with a weak D call TRBD1 (6 bases). V was cut by 1 base and J by 8 bases, with 17 bases left in between. From germline, CDR1 is LGHNA and CDR2 YNFKEQ. This CDR3 is built from 16 residues. The CDR3 DNA reads as TGTGCCAGCAGCCAAGTAGGGCCCAACACAGGGGAAAAACTGTTTTTT. This sequence encodes CASSQVGPNTGEKLFF.

The sample holds a few counts of this clonotype. J is TRBJ2-7 and V is TRBV10-2, with TRBD2 identical over 8 bases. Germline V lookup: CDR1 WSHSY, CDR2 SAAADI. This CDR3 has 15 residues. Trimming took 1 base from V and 4 from J; bases not matched to a gene: 6. The CDR3 DNA follows: TGCGCCAGCAGTGAGTTCTTCAGCGGGAGTTACGAGCAGTACTTC. Translating gives CASSEFFSGSYEQYF.

This clonotype showed up many times. V and J are TRBV18 and TRBJ2-5; a possible D gene is TRBD2 (5 bases). The CDR3 spans 14 residues. The ends were cut back, 0 bases at V and 4 bases at J, with 9 bases in the middle. Germline V gene sequence: CDR1 KGHSH, CDR2 LQKENI. The CDR3 spells CASSPPTSGETQYF. DNA for the CDR3: TGTGCCAGCTCACCACCCACTAGTGGAGAGACCCAGTACTTC.

This clonotype was observed many times. This chain uses TRBV20-1 with TRBJ2-5, with D possibly matching TRBD1 (6 bases). This CDR3 has 13 residues. In germline, CDR1 is DFQATT, CDR2 SNEGSKA (reference sequence). V lost 1 base and J lost 3, with 9 bases in between. Here the CDR3 reads CSARVDRKETQYF. CDR3 in DNA: TGCAGTGCTAGAGTCGACAGGAAAGAGACCCAGTACTTC.